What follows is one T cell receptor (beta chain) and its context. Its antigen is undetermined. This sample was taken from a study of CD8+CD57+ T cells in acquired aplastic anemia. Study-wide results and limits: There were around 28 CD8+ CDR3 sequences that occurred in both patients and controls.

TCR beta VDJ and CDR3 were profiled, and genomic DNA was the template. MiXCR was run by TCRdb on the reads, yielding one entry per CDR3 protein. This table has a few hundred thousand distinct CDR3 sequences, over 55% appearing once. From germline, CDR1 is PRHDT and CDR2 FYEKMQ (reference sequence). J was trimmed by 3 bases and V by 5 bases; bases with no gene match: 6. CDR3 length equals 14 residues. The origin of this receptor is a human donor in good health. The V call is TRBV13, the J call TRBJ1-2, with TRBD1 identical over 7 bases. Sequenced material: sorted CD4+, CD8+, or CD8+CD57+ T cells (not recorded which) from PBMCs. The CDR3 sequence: CASSGGGGDYGYTF. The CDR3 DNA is TGTGCCAGCAGCGGAGGGGGCGGAGACTATGGCTACACCTTC.